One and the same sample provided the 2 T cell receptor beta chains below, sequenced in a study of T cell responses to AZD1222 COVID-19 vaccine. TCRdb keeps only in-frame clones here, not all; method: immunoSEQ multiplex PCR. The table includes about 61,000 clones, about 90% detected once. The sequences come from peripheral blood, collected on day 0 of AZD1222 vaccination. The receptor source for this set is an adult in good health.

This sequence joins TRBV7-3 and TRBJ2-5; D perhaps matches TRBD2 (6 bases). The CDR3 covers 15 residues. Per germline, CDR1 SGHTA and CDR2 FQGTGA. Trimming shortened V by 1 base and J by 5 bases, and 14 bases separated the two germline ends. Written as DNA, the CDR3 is TGTGCCAGCAGCTTAAAGGGAGGAGGGGTGGAGACCCAGTACTTC. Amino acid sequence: CASSLKGGGVETQYF. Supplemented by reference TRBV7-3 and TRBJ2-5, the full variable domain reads GAGVSQTPSNKVTEKGKYVELRCDPISGHTALYWYRQSLGQGPEFLIYFQGTGAADDSGLPNDRFFAVRPEGSVSTLKIQRTERGDSAVYLCASSLKGGGVETQYFGPGTRLLVL.

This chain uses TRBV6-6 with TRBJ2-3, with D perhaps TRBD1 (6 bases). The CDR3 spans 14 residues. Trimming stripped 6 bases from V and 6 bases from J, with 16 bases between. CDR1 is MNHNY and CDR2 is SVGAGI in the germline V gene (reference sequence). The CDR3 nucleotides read TGTGCCAGCAGCCCTCCAGGGGTCTGGGATACGCAGTATTTT. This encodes CASSPPGVWDTQYF.